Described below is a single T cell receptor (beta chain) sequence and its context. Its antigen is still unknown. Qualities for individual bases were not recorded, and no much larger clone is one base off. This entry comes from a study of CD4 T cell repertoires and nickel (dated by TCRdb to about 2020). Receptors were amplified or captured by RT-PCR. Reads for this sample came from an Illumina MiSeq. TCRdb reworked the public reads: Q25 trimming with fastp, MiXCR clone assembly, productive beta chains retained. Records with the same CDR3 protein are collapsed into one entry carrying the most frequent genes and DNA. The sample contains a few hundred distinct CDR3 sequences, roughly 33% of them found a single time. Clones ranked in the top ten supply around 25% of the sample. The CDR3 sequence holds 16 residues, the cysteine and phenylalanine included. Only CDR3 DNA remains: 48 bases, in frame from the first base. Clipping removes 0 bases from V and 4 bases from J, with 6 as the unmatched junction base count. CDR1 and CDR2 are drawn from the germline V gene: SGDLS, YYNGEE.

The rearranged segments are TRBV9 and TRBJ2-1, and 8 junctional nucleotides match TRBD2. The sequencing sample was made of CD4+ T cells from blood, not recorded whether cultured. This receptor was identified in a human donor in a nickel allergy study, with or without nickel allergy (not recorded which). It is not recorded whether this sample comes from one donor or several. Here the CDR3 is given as CASSVGREGLYNEQFF. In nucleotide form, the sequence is TGTGCCAGCAGCGTAGGTCGGGAGGGTTTGTACAATGAGCAGTTCTTC.